The present T cell receptor (beta chain) was sequenced within a study of CD8 T cells in Susac syndrome (dated by TCRdb to about 2019). Regarding the complete study: Of the Susac syndrome patients who were sequenced, eight or nine were in clinical remission while 5 or 6 had clinically active disease. At the time of blood withdrawal, Susac syndrome patients were either therapy-naive, taking corticosteroids (with some also receiving IVIg), or on IVIg alone. The study used repertoire sequencing to test whether antigen drove CD8+ T cell activation and differentiation in Susac syndrome. The investigation overall reported the following: No clonal expansion was detected in the CD4+ T cell repertoire of Susac syndrome patients. The study acknowledged that relatively few individuals were included in the TCR sequencing and HLA analysis.

The CDR3 covers 15 residues, taking in both the cysteine and the phenylalanine. The CDR3 DNA has 45 bases and is translated from base 1. The trim is 6 bases for V and 0 bases for J, with a gap of 14 bases between the germline ends. Sequences ENHRY (CDR1) and SYGVKD (CDR2) are obtained from the germline V gene. Peripheral blood CD8+ and CD4+ T cells from healthy donors, Susac syndrome patients and multiple sclerosis patients were profiled using high-throughput TCR beta sequencing. Susac syndrome patients met recently defined diagnostic criteria for definite or probable disease. Bulk CD8+ and CD4+ T cells were purified by magnetic negative isolation, whereas CD8+ TEMRA cells were enriched by FACS. Blood was drawn into EDTA tubes, processed within 24 hours, and PBMCs were isolated by density gradient centrifugation. PBMCs destined for TCR sequencing were cryopreserved in liquid nitrogen and later thawed in a 37 °C water bath. The sorted or isolated CD4+, CD8+ and CD8+ TEMRA cells reached a purity of at least 90%.

For this clonotype: Its antigen target is currently unknown. Qualities for individual bases were not recorded, and no much larger clone is one base off.

RNA was extracted with the RNeasy kit and roughly 0.45 to 1 ug was reverse transcribed using random hexamers. The immunoSEQ multiplex PCR assay, which covers 54 Vbeta and 13 Jbeta segments, was used to amplify TCR beta CDR3 regions. PCR amplification bias was corrected by using a synthetic template baseline for primer optimization and computational correction. In the original analysis: Only productive sequences were kept, with reads annotated to V, D and J genes according to IMGT and analyzed in immunoSEQ Analyzer. Clonality was computed as one minus Shannon entropy normalized by log2 of the number of productive unique sequences. Public and private clones were assessed among the 100 most prevalent clones of each patient and control. Clones were defined as Susac-specific when absent from the healthy and MS cohorts, from approximately 1,100 published viral clones and from other ImmuneACCESS disease sequences. TCRdb passed the public sequencing reads through fastp at Q25 and MiXCR, retaining productive beta sequences. Every entry covers one CDR3 protein and lists the most common genes and DNA from its rows. Here the V and J calls rest on TCRdb's processing, not on the authors' analysis. The sample table holds roughly 160,000 distinct CDR3 sequences, of which around 95% were seen once. The ten largest clones take up roughly 0.12% of the sample.

The clonotype was recovered from a human donor with Susac syndrome. The V and J segments used are TRBV10-3 and TRBJ2-5; the D gene is possibly TRBD1, with 6 bases matching. The sequenced sample was CD4+ T cells from PBMCs. The CDR3 reads as follows: CAISRTETYQETQYF. In nucleotides, the sequence is TGTGCCATCAGCCGGACAGAGACGTACCAAGAGACCCAGTACTTC.